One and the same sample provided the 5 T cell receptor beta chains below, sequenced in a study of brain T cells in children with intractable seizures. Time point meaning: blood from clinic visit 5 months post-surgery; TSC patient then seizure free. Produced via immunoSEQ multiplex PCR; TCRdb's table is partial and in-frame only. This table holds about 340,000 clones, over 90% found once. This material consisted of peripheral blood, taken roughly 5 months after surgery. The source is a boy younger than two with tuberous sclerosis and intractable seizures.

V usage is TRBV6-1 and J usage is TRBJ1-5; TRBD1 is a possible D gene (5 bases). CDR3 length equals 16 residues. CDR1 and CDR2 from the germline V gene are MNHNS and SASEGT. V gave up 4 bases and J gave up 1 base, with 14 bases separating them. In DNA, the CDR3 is TGTGCCAGCAGTGCCCTAACAGGTGGAAGCAATCAGCCCCAGCATTTT. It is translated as CASSALTGGSNQPQHF.

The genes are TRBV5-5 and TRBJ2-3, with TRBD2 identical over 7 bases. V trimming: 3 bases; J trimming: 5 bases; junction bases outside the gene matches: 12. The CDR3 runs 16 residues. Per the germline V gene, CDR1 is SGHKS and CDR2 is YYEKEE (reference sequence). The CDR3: CASSSPLGGGKDTQYF. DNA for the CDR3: TGTGCCAGCAGCTCACCGCTTGGGGGGGGGAAAGATACGCAGTATTTT.

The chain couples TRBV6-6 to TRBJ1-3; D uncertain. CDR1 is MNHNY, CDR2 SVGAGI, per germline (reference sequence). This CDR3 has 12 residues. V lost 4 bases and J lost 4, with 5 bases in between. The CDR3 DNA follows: TGTGCCAGCAGTTCCCAGGGAAACACCATATATTTT. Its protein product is CASSSQGNTIYF.

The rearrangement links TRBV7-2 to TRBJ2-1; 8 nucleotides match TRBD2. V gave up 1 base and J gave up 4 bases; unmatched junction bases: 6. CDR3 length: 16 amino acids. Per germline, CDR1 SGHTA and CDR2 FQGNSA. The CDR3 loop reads CASSLGGGRKYNEQFF. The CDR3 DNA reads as TGTGCCAGCAGCTTAGGTGGCGGGAGGAAGTACAATGAGCAGTTCTTC.

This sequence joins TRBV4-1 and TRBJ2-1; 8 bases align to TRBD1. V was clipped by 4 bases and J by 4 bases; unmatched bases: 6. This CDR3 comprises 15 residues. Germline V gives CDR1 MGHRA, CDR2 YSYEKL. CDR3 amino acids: CASSPGQAGYNEQFF. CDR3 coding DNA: TGCGCCAGCAGCCCGGGACAGGCTGGGTACAATGAGCAGTTCTTC.